These 4 T cell receptor beta chains came from one sample sequenced in a study of T cell repertoires in cytomegalovirus infection (dated by TCRdb to about 2019). The data were produced on an Illumina HiSeq 1500. The public reads were reanalyzed by TCRdb: fastp trimming at Q25, MiXCR alignment, in-frame beta chains only. Each record represents a unique CDR3 protein, reported with the most common genes and DNA among its rows. Across this sample there are a few hundred thousand distinct CDR3 sequences, with 17% seen only once. The ten largest clonotypes hold approximately 44% of the sample. Sequencing was done on a sample of CD8+ T cells from PBMCs. The receptors here all came from a human donor in good health (CMV status not recorded). Some clones in this sample may be carry-over from other donors' samples.

This clonotype was counted at least ten times. The chain employs TRBV7-8 and TRBJ2-7; D remains ambiguous. V was pared by 0 bases and J by 4 bases, with 10 bases between. The CDR3 has 14 amino acids. Germline-derived CDR1 and CDR2 are SGHVS and FQNEAQ. The chain's CDR3 is CASSLAVGIYEQYF. CDR3 sequence (DNA): TGTGCCAGCAGCTTAGCAGTAGGGATTTACGAGCAGTACTTC.

The chain couples TRBV7-9 to TRBJ1-6; 7 nucleotides line up with TRBD1. Trimming took 3 bases from V and 7 from J; bases not matched to a gene: 9. The germline CDR1 and CDR2 sequences are SEHNR and FQNEAQ (reference sequence). The CDR3 sequence is 16 residues long. The CDR3 spells CASSFFGTAWNSPLHF. DNA of the CDR3: TGTGCCAGCAGCTTCTTCGGGACAGCCTGGAATTCACCCCTCCACTTT.

The rearrangement joins TRBV12-3 or TRBV12-4 to TRBJ1-6; D perhaps matches TRBD1 (6 bases). The CDR3 is 14 residues long. The V end lost 6 bases, the J end lost 7 bases, and 13 bases lay between the germline ends. The CDR3, as DNA: TGTGCCAGCAGACCGGGGGCGGAAAATTCACCCCTCCACTTT. Its translation is CASRPGAENSPLHF.

This clonotype was found a few times. The chain is built from TRBV27 and TRBJ1-2; perhaps TRBD1 as D (5 bases). Germline V gene sequence: CDR1 MNHEY, CDR2 SMNVEV (reference sequence). Trimming took 9 bases from V and 8 from J, leaving 13 bases between them. The CDR3 loop spans 11 amino acids. CDR3 in DNA: TGTGCCAGTTTGGGGGGTGGCGGCTACACCTTC. Encoded protein: CASLGGGGYTF.